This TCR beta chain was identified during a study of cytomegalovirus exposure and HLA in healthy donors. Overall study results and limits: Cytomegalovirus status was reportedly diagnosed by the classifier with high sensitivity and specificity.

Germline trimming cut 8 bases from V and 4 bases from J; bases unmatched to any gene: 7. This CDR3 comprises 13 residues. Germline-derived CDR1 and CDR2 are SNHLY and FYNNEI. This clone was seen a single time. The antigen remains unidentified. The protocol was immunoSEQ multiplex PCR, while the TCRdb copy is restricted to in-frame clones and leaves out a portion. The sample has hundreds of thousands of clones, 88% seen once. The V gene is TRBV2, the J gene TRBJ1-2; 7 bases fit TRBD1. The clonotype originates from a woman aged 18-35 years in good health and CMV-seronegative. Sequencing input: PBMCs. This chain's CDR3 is CASLRGPSYGYTF. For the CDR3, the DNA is TGTGCCAGCCTGAGGGGGCCAAGCTATGGCTACACCTTC.